The clone carrying this T cell receptor (beta chain) was seen only a few times. The target antigen is unknown. A 5'RACE template-switching step, the method used to make TCR cDNA, added a universal primer site and UMIs. In TCRdb, the 5' RACE reads were re-called with MiXCR into one record per CDR3 protein. The sample lists 300,000 to 350,000 distinct CDR3 sequences, almost 4% occurring once. This sample was included in a study of T cells after yellow fever vaccination. Overall study results and limits: Researchers noted that a small share of clonotypes showed up in both CD4 and CD8 compartments.

The CDR3 extends over 14 amino acids. V lost 10 bases and J lost 2; bases outside the gene matches: 4. Germline V CDR1 and CDR2: MNHEY, SMNVEV (reference sequence). The sequenced sample was PBMCs, obtained 5 days after the yellow fever booster vaccination. The sequence was collected from a man aged 18 to 35 who received the YFV17D yellow fever vaccine. V gene TRBV27 combines with J gene TRBJ2-1; 11 nucleotides line up with TRBD1. CDR3 loop: CATRTGGPYNEQFF. In nucleotides, the CDR3 is TGTGCCACGCGGACAGGGGGCCCCTACAATGAGCAGTTCTTC.